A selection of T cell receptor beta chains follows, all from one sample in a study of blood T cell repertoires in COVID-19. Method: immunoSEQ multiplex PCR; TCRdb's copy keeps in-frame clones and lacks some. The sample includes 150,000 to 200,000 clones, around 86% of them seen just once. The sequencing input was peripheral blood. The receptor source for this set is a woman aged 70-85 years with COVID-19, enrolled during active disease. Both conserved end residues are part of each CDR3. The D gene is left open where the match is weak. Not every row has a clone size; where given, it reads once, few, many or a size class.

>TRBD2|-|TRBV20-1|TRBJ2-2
TGCAGTGCTAGTGGGTCGGCTAGCGGGAGGGCCAGAACCGGGGAGCTGTTTTTT
CSASGSASGRARTGELFF
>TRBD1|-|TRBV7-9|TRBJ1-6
TGTGCCAGCAGCCCGGGACAGGGGGATTTGTCACCCCTCCACTTT
CASSPGQGDLSPLHF
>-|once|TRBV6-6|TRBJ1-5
TGTGCCAGCAGTTTCGATTTCCGGGGAAATCAGCCCCAGCATTTT
CASSFDFRGNQPQHF
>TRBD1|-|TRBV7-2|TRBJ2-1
TGTGCCAGCAGCTTAGGGCCGGACAGGGACAATGAGCAGTTCTTC
CASSLGPDRDNEQFF
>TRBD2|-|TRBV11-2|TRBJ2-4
TGTGCCAGCAGTTCAACCGGGACTAGCGGGACCTTAGCCAAAAACATTCAGTACTTC
CASSSTGTSGTLAKNIQYF
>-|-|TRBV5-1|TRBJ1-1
TGCGCCAGCAGCTTATCAGGGATGAACACTGAAGCTTTCTTT
CASSLSGMNTEAFF
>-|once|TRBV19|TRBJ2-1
TGTGCCAGTAGCTGGGAGTCCCACACTGAGCAGTTCTTC
CASSWESHTEQFF
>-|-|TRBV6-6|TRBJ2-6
TGTGCCACCCCGGACGGGAGCTCTGGGGCCAACGTCCTGACTTTC
CATPDGSSGANVLTF
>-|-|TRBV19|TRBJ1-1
TGTGCCAGTAGCCTTATAGATGGCACTGAAGCTTTCTTT
CASSLIDGTEAFF
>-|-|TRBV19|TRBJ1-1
TGTGCCAGTAGTCGGGTCTATAACACTGAAGCTTTCTTT
CASSRVYNTEAFF
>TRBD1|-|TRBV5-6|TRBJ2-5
TGTGCCAGCATCGGGGACAGAAAAGAAGAGACCCAGTACTTC
CASIGDRKEETQYF
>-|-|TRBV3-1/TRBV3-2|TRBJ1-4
TGTGCCAGCAGCCAAGTCATACAGGCAACTAATGAAAAACTGTTTTTT
CASSQVIQATNEKLFF
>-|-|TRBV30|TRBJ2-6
TGTGCCTGGGGACAGGGAGGGTCTGGGGCCAACGTCCTGACTTTC
CAWGQGGSGANVLTF
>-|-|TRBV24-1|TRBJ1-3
TGTGCCACCAGTGATCGGACAGCTGACTCTGGAAACACCATATATTTT
CATSDRTADSGNTIYF
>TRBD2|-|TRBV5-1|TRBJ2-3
TGCGCCAGCAGCTTGGAGGTTAGCGGGAGGGCCGGAGATACGCAGTATTTT
CASSLEVSGRAGDTQYF
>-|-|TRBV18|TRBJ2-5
TGTGCCAGCTCCACTACCAGAGAGACCCAGTACTTC
CASSTTRETQYF
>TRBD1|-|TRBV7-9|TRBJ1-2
TGTGCCAGCAGTACGACAGGGGGCTCCTATGGCTACACCTTC
CASSTTGGSYGYTF
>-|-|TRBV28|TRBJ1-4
TGTGCCACCTCGGGGAGGGAAAAACTGTTTTTT
CATSGREKLFF
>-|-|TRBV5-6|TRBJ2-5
TGTGCCAGCAGCGCCGGACAGAGAGGGAGGGCGGGGGAGACCCAGTACTTC
CASSAGQRGRAGETQYF
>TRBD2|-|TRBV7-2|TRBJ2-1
TGTGCCAGCAGCCGGGTGCTAGCGGGAGGGCCGGGTAACAATGAGCAGTTCTTC
CASSRVLAGGPGNNEQFF
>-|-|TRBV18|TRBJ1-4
TGTGCCAGCTTCAGGGCAACTAATGAAAAACTGTTTTTT
CASFRATNEKLFF
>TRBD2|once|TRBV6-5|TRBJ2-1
TGTGCCAGCAGTTACTACACTAGCGGAGAGCAGTTCTTC
CASSYYTSGEQFF
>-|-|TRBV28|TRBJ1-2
TGTGCCAGCAGTAGGACAGCTAACTATGGCTACACCTTC
CASSRTANYGYTF
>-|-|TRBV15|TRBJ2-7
TGTGCCACCAGCAGTGGGACATTTACCTACGAGCAGTACTTC
CATSSGTFTYEQYF
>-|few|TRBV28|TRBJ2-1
TGTGCCAGCAGTTCCTTAGGGGGAGGGCCGAGGAATGAGCAGTTCTTC
CASSSLGGGPRNEQFF
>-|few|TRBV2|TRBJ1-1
TGTGCCAGCAGTGAACAGGCGACTGAAGCTTTCTTT
CASSEQATEAFF
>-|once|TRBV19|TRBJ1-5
TGTGCCAGTAGTATGCAGGGAGGGCGAAGCAATCAGCCCCAGCATTTT
CASSMQGGRSNQPQHF
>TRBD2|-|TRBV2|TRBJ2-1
TGTGCCAGCAGTAAATCCGGGACTAGCGGGAGGGGGCGGGGAAATGAGCAGTTCTTC
CASSKSGTSGRGRGNEQFF
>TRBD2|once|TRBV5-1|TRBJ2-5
TGCGCCAGCAGCTTCGGACTAGCGGGGGGGGCCCGGGAGACCCAGTACTTC
CASSFGLAGGARETQYF
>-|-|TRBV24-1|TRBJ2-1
TGTGCCACCAGTGATGGCCCTAGCGATGAGCAGTTCTTC
CATSDGPSDEQFF
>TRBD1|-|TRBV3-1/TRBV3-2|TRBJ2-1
TGTGCCAGCAGCCTCGGGACAGGGGCTCAGTTCTTC
CASSLGTGAQFF
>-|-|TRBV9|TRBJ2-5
TGTGCCAGCAGCGTTCGACCAGGGGAAGAGACCCAGTACTTC
CASSVRPGEETQYF
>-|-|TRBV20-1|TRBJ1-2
TGCAGTGCCGTGGGGGGTACCTTC
CSAVGGTF
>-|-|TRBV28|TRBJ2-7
TGTGCCAGCAGGGGGGGACGGTTGATCTACGAGCAGTACTTC
CASRGGRLIYEQYF
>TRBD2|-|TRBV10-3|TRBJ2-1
TGTGCCATCAGTCTGAGCGGGAGTGAAGGCCGATACAATGAGCAGTTCTTC
CAISLSGSEGRYNEQFF
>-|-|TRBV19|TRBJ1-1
TGTGCCAGTAGGGCACGATCCGAGGGACATTTGAACACTGAAGCTTTCTTT
CASRARSEGHLNTEAFF
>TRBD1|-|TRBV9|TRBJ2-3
TGTGCCAGTAACAGGGGGGCACCGAAGGATACGCAGTATTTT
CASNRGAPKDTQYF
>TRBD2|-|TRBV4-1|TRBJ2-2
TGCGCCAGCAGCTCAAGGGAGGGATCCGGGGAGCTGTTTTTT
CASSSREGSGELFF
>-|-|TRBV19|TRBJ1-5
TGTGCCAGTAGTATCTCCCGGTGGGGCCCCAGTTCCCATCAGCCCCAGCATTTT
CASSISRWGPSSHQPQHF
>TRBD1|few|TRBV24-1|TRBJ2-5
TGTGCCACAGGTCCGGGACAGGGGGCGTCGGGGACCCAGTACTTC
CATGPGQGASGTQYF
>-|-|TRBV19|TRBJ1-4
TGTGCCAGTAGCTCCCCCGCAACTAATGAAAAACTGTTTTTT
CASSSPATNEKLFF
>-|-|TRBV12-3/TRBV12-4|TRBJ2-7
TGTGCCAGCAGTAGTGCTAGCTCCTACGAGCAGTACTTC
CASSSASSYEQYF
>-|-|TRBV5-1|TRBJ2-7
TGCGCCAGCACCCTTGGTAACAGTCGCGACGAGCAGTACTTC
CASTLGNSRDEQYF
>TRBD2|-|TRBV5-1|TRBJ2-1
TGCGCCAGCAGCCTGGGACTAGCGGGAGGGTTCTACAATGAGCAGTTCTTC
CASSLGLAGGFYNEQFF
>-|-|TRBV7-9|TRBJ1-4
TGTGCCAGCAGCTTACCATCGACTGCAACTAATGAAAAACTGTTTTTT
CASSLPSTATNEKLFF
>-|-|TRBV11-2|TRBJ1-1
TGTGCCAGCAGCCGGCAGGGGAACACTGAAGCTTTCTTT
CASSRQGNTEAFF
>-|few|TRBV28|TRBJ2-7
TGTGCCAGCAGTTTCGTAGCGGCCTACGAGCAGTACTTC
CASSFVAAYEQYF
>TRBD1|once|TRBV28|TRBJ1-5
TGTGCCACCACAGGGGATAATCAGCCCCAGCATTTT
CATTGDNQPQHF
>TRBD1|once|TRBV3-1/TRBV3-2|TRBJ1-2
TGTGCCAGCAGCCACCCCTGGACAGGGGGCGCGTATGGCTACACCTTC
CASSHPWTGGAYGYTF
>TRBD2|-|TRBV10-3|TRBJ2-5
TGTGCCAGCGGACTAGCGGGTCAAGAGACCCAGTACTTC
CASGLAGQETQYF
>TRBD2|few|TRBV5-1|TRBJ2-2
TGCGCCAGCAGCTTGGGACGGCTAGCGGGAGGGATGGATCGGTACGCCGGGGAGCTGTTTTTT
CASSLGRLAGGMDRYAGELFF
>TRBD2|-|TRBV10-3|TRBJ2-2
TGTGCCATCTTTAGCGGGAGGGTGGACACCGGGGAGCTGTTTTTT
CAIFSGRVDTGELFF
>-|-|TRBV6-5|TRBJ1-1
TGTGCCAGCTATCGGAGGACCAACACTGAAGCTTTCTTT
CASYRRTNTEAFF
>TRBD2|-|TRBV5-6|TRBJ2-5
TGTGCCAGCAGCTATGGACTAGCGGGGTCCCTTCAGTACCAAGAGACCCAGTACTTC
CASSYGLAGSLQYQETQYF
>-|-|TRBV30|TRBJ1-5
TGTGCCTGGAGTGTAGGCCAGGGCAATCAGCCCCAGCATTTT
CAWSVGQGNQPQHF
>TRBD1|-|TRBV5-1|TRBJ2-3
TGCGCCAGCAGCTTGGCCAGGGGGCGCACAGATACGCAGTATTTT
CASSLARGRTDTQYF
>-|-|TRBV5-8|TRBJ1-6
TGTGCCAGCAGCCGGACAGAGAATTCACCCCTCCACTTT
CASSRTENSPLHF